The next 29 T cell receptor beta chains were all read from a single sample in a study of spatial heterogeneity in lung cancer (dated by TCRdb to between 2018 and 2021). The sample's time point, from its label and the paper: blood at routine non-recurrence follow-up after resection. For TCR sequencing, whole RNA was extracted from tumor and nontumor lung tissue, or from cryopreserved PBMC samples, and no cell sorting was done. The library was produced with 5' RACE. These reads were obtained on a NextSeq 500. Clones were called with MiXCR by TCRdb after fastp trimmed the public reads at Q25, and only in-frame beta chains were retained. Rows with a matching CDR3 protein are joined into one entry that keeps the most common DNA and genes. This sample holds about 50,000 distinct CDR3 sequences; roughly 7.4% were observed only once. The ten largest clones take up about a third of the sample. Sequences were derived from PBMCs, sampled at follow-up. These receptors all come from a female donor with early-stage non-small cell lung cancer.

This clonotype was picked up a small number of times. The V call is TRBV4-1, the J call TRBJ2-4; D is undetermined. This CDR3 has 16 residues. Trimming left V 2 bases short and J 0 bases short, with 11 bases between. Per the germline V gene, CDR1 is MGHRA and CDR2 is YSYEKL. The CDR3 reads CASSQTGSQAKNIQYF. In DNA, the CDR3 is TGCGCCAGCAGCCAAACCGGGTCTCAAGCCAAAAACATTCAGTACTTC.

Concerning this clonotype itself: A read error is possible here, since a much larger clone lies one base away. V is TRBV28 and J is TRBJ1-2; 9 nucleotides agree with TRBD1. CDR3 size: 14 residues. The germline gives CDR1 MDHEN, CDR2 SYDVKM. J lost 8 bases, V lost 5 bases, and 9 bases had no gene match. The CDR3 sequence: CASSGGQGGKGYTF. CDR3 nucleotides: TGTGCCAGCAGTGGGGGACAGGGCGGAAAAGGCTACACCTTC.

This clonotype was seen a few times. This chain links TRBV23-1 with TRBJ2-3; 14 positions match TRBD2. TRBV23-1 is an ORF; its function is uncertain. J gave up 2 bases and V 0 bases, and 16 bases lay outside the gene matches. This CDR3 contains 22 residues. CDR3: CASSQSCPGVPGLAGDTDTQYF. CDR3 coding DNA: TGCGCCAGCAGTCAATCTTGTCCGGGGGTGCCGGGACTAGCGGGGGACACAGATACGCAGTATTTT.

The sample holds many counts of this clonotype. The gene calls are TRBV5-1 and TRBJ2-1, with D hard to call. Germline CDR1 SGHRS, CDR2 YFSETQ. V was trimmed by 0 bases and J by 4 bases, leaving 14 bases between them. This CDR3 has 16 amino acids. CDR3 sequence (DNA): TGCGCCAGCAGCTTGGGGCCCGCCGCCGATTACAATGAGCAGTTCTTC. It encodes CASSLGPAADYNEQFF.

This clonotype was counted between two and nine times. This sequence joins TRBV20-1 and TRBJ2-7; TRBD1 might be the D (5 bases). The germline V gene encodes CDR1 DFQATT and CDR2 SNEGSKA (reference sequence). The V and J ends lost 5 bases and 6 bases respectively, with 20 bases between them. The CDR3 totals 14 residues. The chain's CDR3 is CSAHDNQRGGEQYF. The CDR3 bases are TGCAGTGCTCACGACAATCAAAGGGGCGGCGAGCAGTACTTC.

This clonotype was seen many times. This rearrangement joins TRBV7-6 to TRBJ2-1; 12 nucleotides align to TRBD2. Germline V gives CDR1 SGHVS, CDR2 FNYEAQ. The CDR3 consists of 19 residues. Trimming removed 5 bases from V and 7 bases from J; junction bases left unmatched: 18. For the CDR3, the DNA is TGTGCCAGCAGCACACGGGCTAGCGGGGGGGCCGCCCGGGCGAATGAGCAGTTCTTC. Translation gives CASSTRASGGAARANEQFF.

This clonotype has ten or more counts. The chain is built from TRBV19 and TRBJ1-5, with D possibly being TRBD1 (6 bases). Germline assignment: CDR1 LNHDA and CDR2 SQIVND (reference sequence). V lost 4 bases to trimming and J lost 2 bases, with 12 bases between them. CDR3 size: 15 residues. The CDR3 sequence: CASSKREGGNQPQHF. CDR3 nucleotides: TGTGCCAGTAGTAAGCGTGAGGGGGGCAATCAGCCCCAGCATTTT.

This clonotype was picked up a small number of times. CDR3 coding DNA: TGTGCCAGCAGCCCCCGGACAGGGGCTGGAAACACCATATATTTT. The encoded protein is CASSPRTGAGNTIYF. This chain links TRBV7-9 with TRBJ1-3; 9 bases fit TRBD1. The V gene end was trimmed by 5 bases and the J gene end by 2 bases; junction bases not matched to a gene: 4. Germline lookup yields CDR1 SEHNR and CDR2 FQNEAQ (reference sequence). The CDR3 sequence is 15 residues long.

In this sample, this clonotype turned up a few times. V usage is TRBV10-3 and J usage is TRBJ2-5; 9 bases fit TRBD2. Trimming took 4 bases from V and 5 from J; bases not matched to a gene: 8. The CDR3 is 15 amino acids. CDR1 and CDR2 from the germline V gene are ENHRY and SYGVKD. The CDR3 region is CAISGMAGGMETQYF. CDR3 nucleotide sequence: TGTGCCATCAGTGGGATGGCGGGGGGGATGGAGACCCAGTACTTC.

Many counts were recorded for this clonotype. The CDR3 bases are TGTGCCAGCAGTCGGGGGCCTAGCACAGATACGCAGTATTTT. Protein product: CASSRGPSTDTQYF. The chain joins TRBV2 to TRBJ2-3; TRBD1 or TRBD2 may be the D gene (6 bases each). The ends were cut back, 5 bases at V and 0 bases at J, with 9 bases in the middle. Germline lookup yields CDR1 SNHLY and CDR2 FYNNEI. CDR3 length equals 14 residues.

This clonotype has a handful of counts. The CDR3 nucleotides are TGTGCCAGCAGCTTCCGACAGGGGCCACCGTCTAGCACAGATACGCAGTATTTT. Translating gives CASSFRQGPPSSTDTQYF. This chain joins TRBV5-5 and TRBJ2-3; TRBD1 agrees at 8 bases. V gave up 2 bases and J gave up 0 bases; unmatched junction bases: 11. This CDR3 spans 18 amino acids. Germline V gives CDR1 SGHKS, CDR2 YYEKEE (reference sequence).

The chain recombines TRBV5-1 with TRBJ2-2; 10 bases align to TRBD2. The CDR3 contains 17 residues. V lost 0 bases and J lost 4; bases outside the gene matches: 6. Germline values: CDR1 SGHRS, CDR2 YFSETQ. CDR3 DNA: TGCGCCAGCAGCTTGGCAGCGGGGGGGCCGGGCACCGGGGAGCTGTTTTTT. The encoded protein is CASSLAAGGPGTGELFF.

This clonotype was picked up many times. The CDR3 bases are TGTGCCAGCAGAGACACCGCCTACGAGCAGTACTTC. It translates to CASRDTAYEQYF. The chain has TRBV6-5 and TRBJ2-7, with D unclear. The CDR3 is 12 residues long. Germline V gene sequence: CDR1 MNHEY, CDR2 SVGAGI. Trimming stripped 6 bases from V and 2 bases from J, with 8 bases between.

In its sample, this clonotype was seen many times. The CDR3 DNA sequence: TGTGCCAGCAGCCTAAACAGGGGACGCCAAGAGACCCAGTACTTC. This encodes CASSLNRGRQETQYF. The J gene is TRBJ2-5, the V gene TRBV11-2; 7 nucleotides agree with TRBD1. This CDR3 region has 15 residues. Per germline, CDR1 SGHAT and CDR2 FQNNGV. The trim removed 5 bases at V and 1 base at J, leaving 7 bases unmatched.

This clonotype has at least ten counts. This chain joins TRBV7-2 and TRBJ1-1; D unclear. The V gene lost 1 base and the J gene lost 5 bases, with 11 bases spanning the gap. Germline V gene data show CDR1 as SGHTA and CDR2 as FQGNSA. This CDR3 region has 14 residues. CDR3 residues: CASSLVVGLTEAFF. As DNA, the CDR3 is TGTGCCAGCAGCTTAGTCGTAGGGCTAACTGAAGCTTTCTTT.

This clonotype occurred a few times. The chain joins TRBV5-6 to TRBJ2-7; D is undetermined. Germline V gene sequence: CDR1 SGHDT, CDR2 YYEEEE. The CDR3 contains 14 residues. With 4 bases removed from V and 2 bases from J, the gap between germline ends came to 13 bases. This chain's CDR3 is CASSPISFPYEQYF. DNA of the CDR3: TGTGCCAGCAGCCCCATCTCATTCCCCTACGAGCAGTACTTC.

This clonotype was observed a few times. The chain has TRBV2 and TRBJ1-2; D is ambiguous. Trimming removed 1 base at V and 5 bases at J, with 5 bases between. Germline CDR1 SNHLY, CDR2 FYNNEI. The CDR3 spans 12 residues. The CDR3 DNA is TGTGCCAGCAGTGAAGAGGAGTATGGCTACACCTTC. This sequence encodes CASSEEEYGYTF.

There are a few counts of this clonotype. The genes are TRBV6-4 and TRBJ2-3; the match to TRBD2 covers 9 bases. Germline V gene lookup returns CDR1 MRHNA and CDR2 SNTAGT. The CDR3 extends over 13 amino acids. Trimming cost V 8 bases and J 9 bases; bases outside gene matches: 9. This CDR3 reads CASRRGGTETQYF. DNA for the CDR3: TGTGCCAGCCGGCGGGGGGGGACGGAGACGCAGTATTTT.

Ten or more counts support this clonotype. CDR3 nucleotide sequence: TGCGCCAGCAGTGAGTCTATGCGTCACACAGATACGCAGTATTTT. Translated: CASSESMRHTDTQYF. This chain uses TRBV10-2 with TRBJ2-3, with D unclear. Germline V CDR1 and CDR2: WSHSY, SAAADI. This CDR3 comprises 15 residues. Between the trimmed V and J ends, which lost 0 bases and 2 bases, there was a span of 9 bases.

This clonotype came up a few times. The chain has TRBV5-4 and TRBJ2-7; the D gene is possibly TRBD2 (6 bases). The CDR3 runs to 15 residues. The ends were cut back, 4 bases at V and 0 bases at J, with 14 bases in the middle. Per the germline V gene, CDR1 is SGHNT and CDR2 is YYREEE (reference sequence). CDR3 nucleotide sequence: TGTGCCAGCAGCCCCGCGGGGCCGAGCTCCTACGAGCAGTACTTC. It translates to CASSPAGPSSYEQYF.

V usage is TRBV11-2 and J usage is TRBJ2-5, with unresolved D. V was trimmed by 5 bases and J by 4 bases, leaving 8 bases between them. This CDR3 is 12 amino acids long. CDR1 is SGHAT and CDR2 is FQNNGV in the germline V gene. CDR3 amino acids: CASSPYAETQYF. The CDR3 DNA is TGTGCCAGCAGCCCCTATGCAGAGACCCAGTACTTC.

The chain couples TRBV19 to TRBJ1-5; D might be TRBD1 (5 bases). Germline CDR1 is LNHDA and CDR2 is SQIVND (reference sequence). The CDR3 is 13 amino acids. Trimming removed 8 bases from V and 0 bases from J, with 8 bases in between. The CDR3 DNA reads TGTGCCAGTGCAGGGAATAGCAATCAGCCCCAGCATTTT. Encoded protein: CASAGNSNQPQHF.

In nucleotides, the CDR3 is TGCAGCGTTGAAGATCTGCTGTCCTACGAGCAGTACTTC. It specifies CSVEDLLSYEQYF. The chain joins TRBV29-1 to TRBJ2-7; D remains unclear. CDR3 length equals 13 residues. V was trimmed by 0 bases and J by 1 base, leaving 7 bases between them. Germline CDR1 reads SQVTM; CDR2 reads ANQGSEA.

The gene calls are TRBV7-9 and TRBJ2-3; D is perhaps TRBD1 (5 bases). V lost 1 base to trimming and J lost 2 bases, with 7 bases between them. CDR3 size: 14 residues. The germline V gene encodes CDR1 SEHNR and CDR2 FQNEAQ (reference sequence). The CDR3 here is CASSLEGHTDTQYF. The CDR3 nucleotides are TGTGCCAGCAGCTTAGAGGGGCACACAGATACGCAGTATTTT.

V and J are TRBV7-8 and TRBJ1-5; D ambiguous. V was clipped by 0 bases and J by 0 bases, with 18 bases between them. The CDR3 has 19 amino acids. Germline lookup yields CDR1 SGHVS and CDR2 FQNEAQ. DNA for the CDR3: TGTGCCAGCAGCTTAGCTCCTAAGACGAGCGGCTATAGCAATCAGCCCCAGCATTTT. Protein sequence: CASSLAPKTSGYSNQPQHF.

This clonotype was counted ten times or more. V is TRBV7-2 and J is TRBJ2-5; D not certain. CDR3 length equals 11 residues. Germline CDR1 and CDR2: SGHTA and FQGNSA. Trimming left V 1 base short and J 13 bases short, with 10 bases between. The CDR3 region has the DNA TGTGCCAGCAGCTTAGGCCAGAACTCGTACTTC. The encoded protein is CASSLGQNSYF.

This clonotype was counted ten times or more. The rearrangement links TRBV6-2 or TRBV6-3 to TRBJ2-5; TRBD2 agrees at 9 bases. The CDR3 contains 16 residues. V shed 3 bases and J 4 bases; nucleotides not matched to a gene: 9. Looked up from germline, CDR1 is MNHEY and CDR2 is SVGEGT. The CDR3 sequence is CASSYGTSPQGETQYF. For the CDR3, the DNA is TGTGCCAGCAGTTATGGGACTAGCCCCCAGGGAGAGACCCAGTACTTC.

This clonotype has a count of ten or more. The V and J genes are TRBV27 and TRBJ2-7, with TRBD2 identical over 11 bases. CDR1 is MNHEY, CDR2 SMNVEV, per germline (reference sequence). The CDR3 is 16 residues long. J was trimmed by 2 bases and V by 6 bases; bases with no gene match: 9. The CDR3 DNA sequence: TGTGCCAGCAGACAAGAACTAGCGGGGGTAACCTACGAGCAGTACTTC. Residues: CASRQELAGVTYEQYF.

This clonotype has only a few counts. Germline is not matched at one junction end, which may reflect a read error. The genes are TRBV7-7 and TRBJ2-1; D perhaps matches TRBD1 (6 bases). The germline gives CDR1 SSHAT, CDR2 FNYEAQ (reference sequence). The CDR3 covers 20 residues. The DNA of the CDR3 is TGTGCTAGCAGCCCCAGGGGCCGGGACCGACACCAGAGCTCCTACAATGAGCAGTTCTTC. Translation: CASSPRGRDRHQSSYNEQFF.